Described below is a single TCR beta chain sequence and its context. Its specificity is not known. Here immunoSEQ multiplex PCR was the method, and the copy in TCRdb shows in-frame clones only, minus some. The sample includes around 84,000 clones, around 84% seen only once; the top ten take under 8%. The data originate from a study of OX40 agonist ivuxolimab in advanced cancers. Study-level information: Treatment of patients was with ivuxolimab, an agonistic anti-OX40 (CD134) antibody. A diagnosis of hepatocellular carcinoma, melanoma, renal cell or head and neck cancer was present in dose-escalation patients.

Study conclusions and caveats: Nonresponders included some who also had low normalized T-cell clonal expansion. Partial responders at 0.1-3.0 mg/kg showed near-lowest clonal expansion.

The sequence was collected from an adult with an advanced solid tumor such as melanoma, head and neck, liver or kidney cancer. The sequencing here drew on CD4+ or CD8+ T cells sorted from blood, taken in a trial of the OX40 agonist ivuxolimab.

CDR3 in amino acids: CASRGKADTQYF. In DNA, the CDR3 is TGTGCCAGCAGGGGGAAAGCAGATACGCAGTATTTT. The V and J genes are TRBV6-5 and TRBJ2-3; D is uncertain. Deletions cut 6 bases from V and 4 bases from J, with 8 bases between. This CDR3 has 12 amino acids. The germline V gene has CDR1 MNHEY and CDR2 SVGAGI.